One sample yielded the 32 T cell receptor beta chains listed below, sequenced in a study of vaccination effects on CD4 cells after COVID-19 (dated by TCRdb to 2022 to 2024). What these receptors recognize is not known. Preparation of the library involved the immunoSEQ multiplex PCR assay. TCRdb limited this immuneACCESS table to in-frame rearrangements with V and J called. A share of clones is missing; checked studies link under half to unresolved V genes, and the rest is unexplained. The sample table shows fewer than 35,000 clones, and approximately 70% are seen once. The ten largest clonotypes hold 3.8% of the sample. After 10 to 11 days of culture, CD4+ T cells were isolated with the EasySep CD4+ T cell isolation kit. The specimen comprised CD4+ T cells from PBMCs cultured without peptide, sampled before COVID-19 vaccination. These receptors originate from a human donor who received a COVID-19 vaccine.

V usage is TRBV19 and J usage is TRBJ1-4, with 8 bases identical to TRBD1. There are 15 residues in the CDR3. Germline V gives CDR1 LNHDA, CDR2 SQIVND (reference sequence). V was pared by 1 base and J by 8 bases, with 6 bases of the junction left unmatched. The CDR3 DNA reads as TGTGCCAGTAGTATAGGCGCAGGGGGCAGGGAAAAACTGTTTTTT. This encodes CASSIGAGGREKLFF. Based on the CDR3 plus reference TRBV19 and TRBJ1-4, the full variable domain is DGGITQSPKYLFRKEGQNVTLSCEQNLNHDAMYWYRQDPGQGLRLIYYSQIVNDFQKGDIAEGYSVSREKKESFPLTVTSAQKNPTAFYLCASSIGAGGREKLFFGSGTQLSVL.

In this sample, this clone turned up a few times. The gene calls are TRBV2 and TRBJ2-7, with D unresolved. Trimming cost V 6 bases and J 3 bases, with 9 bases left between them. CDR1 SNHLY and CDR2 FYNNEI come from the germline V gene. CDR3 length equals 12 residues. The CDR3 DNA is TGTGCCAGCAGAGTCCTAGACTACGAGCAGTACTTC. Protein: CASRVLDYEQYF.

The chain carries TRBV27 and TRBJ2-3; D ambiguous. The V gene's germline CDR1 is MNHEY and CDR2 SMNVEV (reference sequence). Trimming removed 3 bases from V and 2 bases from J, with 18 bases in between. The CDR3 runs 17 residues. The CDR3 protein is CASSFTWWASFTDTQYF. In DNA form, the CDR3 reads TGTGCCAGCAGTTTTACCTGGTGGGCTAGTTTCACAGATACGCAGTATTTT.

The genes are TRBV7-2 and TRBJ2-7; 7 positions match TRBD1. Germline CDR1 is SGHTA and CDR2 is FQGNSA. The V and J ends lost 2 bases and 7 bases, in that order; junction bases with no gene match: 14. The CDR3 sequence is 16 residues long. The CDR3 nucleotides read TGTGCCAGCAGCTTATCCCTGGGACAGTCATCGGGGGAGCAGTACTTC. Its protein product is CASSLSLGQSSGEQYF.

This chain joins TRBV5-1 and TRBJ2-2; possibly TRBD2 for D (6 bases). Trimming shortened V by 4 bases and J by 0 bases, and 10 bases separated the two germline ends. This CDR3 spans 15 amino acids. CDR1 is SGHRS and CDR2 is YFSETQ in the germline V gene. CDR3: CASSPGTPNTGELFF. The CDR3 DNA sequence: TGCGCCAGCAGCCCCGGGACTCCGAACACCGGGGAGCTGTTTTTT.

This clone was seen once. The chain is built from TRBV10-3 and TRBJ1-2, with D unclear. The CDR3 has 13 residues. V lost 2 bases, J lost 8 bases, and 12 bases lay in between. Germline CDR1 ENHRY, CDR2 SYGVKD. CDR3 sequence reads: CAISEVGYGGYTF. CDR3 DNA sequence: TGTGCCATCAGTGAGGTCGGATACGGGGGCTACACCTTC.

The chain uses TRBV19 and TRBJ2-3, with 9 positions matching TRBD1. The CDR3 extends over 14 amino acids. CDR1 is LNHDA, CDR2 SQIVND, per germline (reference sequence). With V trimmed by 9 bases and J by 4 bases, 8 bases remained unmatched. The CDR3 nucleotides are TGTGCCAGCGGACCCGGACAGGGGCCAGATACGCAGTATTTT. The encoded protein is CASGPGQGPDTQYF. Complete variable domain (other parts from reference TRBV19 and TRBJ2-3): DGGITQSPKYLFRKEGQNVTLSCEQNLNHDAMYWYRQDPGQGLRLIYYSQIVNDFQKGDIAEGYSVSREKKESFPLTVTSAQKNPTAFYLCASGPGQGPDTQYFGPGTRLTVL.

V is TRBV4-1 and J is TRBJ1-1, with unresolved D. Germline CDR1 MGHRA, CDR2 YSYEKL. CDR3 length: 14 residues. V was clipped by 0 bases and J by 1 base, with 6 bases between them. The CDR3 DNA reads as TGCGCCAGCAGCCAAGAAGGGTGGAACACTGAAGCTTTCTTT. This translates into CASSQEGWNTEAFF.

J is TRBJ1-2 and V is TRBV3-1 (or the pseudogene TRBV3-2); D remains ambiguous. V was clipped by 1 base and J by 5 bases, with 8 bases between them. The CDR3 has 13 amino acids. Looked up from germline, CDR1 is LGHDT and CDR2 is YNNKEL (reference sequence). The CDR3 here is CASSQAQTYGYTF. DNA for the CDR3: TGTGCCAGCAGCCAAGCACAGACATATGGCTACACCTTC.

This sequence joins TRBV9 and TRBJ1-1; D is undetermined. This CDR3 spans 14 amino acids. Germline values: CDR1 SGDLS, CDR2 YYNGEE. With 1 base removed from V and 0 bases from J, the gap between germline ends came to 7 bases. The CDR3 loop is CASSVRSLNTEAFF. CDR3 bases: TGTGCCAGCAGCGTAAGGAGTTTGAACACTGAAGCTTTCTTT.

The CDR3 region has the DNA TGCGCCAGCAGATCTACTACGCGGGGGAACAATGAGCAGTTCTTC. Protein sequence: CASRSTTRGNNEQFF. V usage is TRBV5-1 and J usage is TRBJ2-1; 7 bases match TRBD2. J was trimmed by 5 bases and V by 5 bases; bases with no gene match: 10. CDR3 length: 15 residues. Germline-derived CDR1 and CDR2 are SGHRS and YFSETQ.

This clone was seen only a few times. The V gene is TRBV5-4, the J gene TRBJ2-3, with TRBD1 matching over 7 bases. Germline V gives CDR1 SGHNT, CDR2 YYREEE (reference sequence). J lost 2 bases, V lost 3 bases, and 9 bases had no gene match. The CDR3 has 16 amino acids. CDR3 in amino acids: CASSSTGTDITDTQYF. DNA of the CDR3: TGTGCCAGCAGCTCAACCGGGACAGACATCACAGATACGCAGTATTTT. Based on the CDR3 plus reference TRBV5-4 and TRBJ2-3, the full variable domain is ETGVTQSPTHLIKTRGQQVTLRCSSQSGHNTVSWYQQALGQGPQFIFQYYREEENGRGNFPPRFSGLQFPNYSSELNVNALELDDSALYLCASSSTGTDITDTQYFGPGTRLTVL.

V is TRBV7-9 and J is TRBJ2-3, with D perhaps TRBD2 (6 bases). CDR1 is SEHNR, CDR2 FQNEAQ, per germline (reference sequence). Trimming took 2 bases from V and 0 from J, leaving 12 bases between them. The CDR3 contains 16 residues. As DNA, the CDR3 is TGTGCCAGCAGCTTAATTGGGGGGACCAGCACAGATACGCAGTATTTT. Translating it yields CASSLIGGTSTDTQYF.

This clone has just a few counts. The chain joins TRBV12-3 or TRBV12-4 to TRBJ2-7, with no clear D. The V end was cut by 3 bases, the J end by 3 bases, with 3 bases between. CDR3 length equals 11 residues. Here the CDR3 DNA reads TGTGCCAGCAGTTTGTTCTACGAGCAGTACTTC. Translated, it gives CASSLFYEQYF.

This clone was picked up one time. The J gene is TRBJ1-5, the V gene TRBV5-8; no reliable D call. Per germline, CDR1 SGHTS and CDR2 YDEGEE. The CDR3 runs to 14 residues. With 0 bases removed from V and 0 bases from J, the gap between germline ends came to 4 bases. The CDR3 DNA is TGTGCCAGCAGCTTGGGGCTTAGCAATCAGCCCCAGCATTTT. Translated: CASSLGLSNQPQHF.

This chain joins TRBV7-8 and TRBJ1-1, with D perhaps TRBD1 (5 bases). The germline gives CDR1 SGHVS, CDR2 FQNEAQ. This CDR3 region has 15 residues. V was clipped by 3 bases and J by 1 base, with 12 bases between them. The DNA for the CDR3 is TGTGCCAGCAGCTTGGGCAGGGTTGGGAACACTGAAGCTTTCTTT. It yields the protein CASSLGRVGNTEAFF.

The chain carries TRBV5-6 and TRBJ1-6, with TRBD1 identical over 7 bases. J was trimmed by 0 bases and V by 7 bases; bases with no gene match: 7. The CDR3 contains 16 residues. The germline gives CDR1 SGHDT, CDR2 YYEEEE. CDR3 amino acids: CASSNSGGSYNSPLHF. The CDR3 DNA is TGTGCCAGCTCTAACTCAGGGGGCTCCTATAATTCACCCCTCCACTTT.

The gene calls are TRBV19 and TRBJ1-5, with TRBD1 matching over 11 bases. The germline V gene has CDR1 LNHDA and CDR2 SQIVND (reference sequence). CDR3 length equals 15 residues. The junction had 5 bases not matched to a gene; V was cut back by 4 bases and J by 6 bases. CDR3 bases: TGTGCCAGTAGTAAGCCGGGACAGGGGGTTCAGCCCCAGCATTTT. Translating it yields CASSKPGQGVQPQHF.

This chain connects TRBV6-1 to TRBJ1-3; the D is unclear. The CDR3 loop spans 15 amino acids. Germline V gene sequence: CDR1 MNHNS, CDR2 SASEGT. Trimming removed 0 bases from V and 3 bases from J, with 9 bases in between. This chain's CDR3 is CASSEARSSGNTIYF. The CDR3 nucleotides read TGTGCCAGCAGTGAAGCACGAAGCAGTGGAAACACCATATATTTT.

This chain uses TRBV12-5 with TRBJ1-4, with no clear D. Germline V gene data show CDR1 as LGHNT and CDR2 as FRNRAP. Trimming removed 7 bases at V and 1 base at J, with 13 bases between. This CDR3 has 15 amino acids. CDR3 bases: TGTGCTAGTGCGTTAACCGGTGAAACTAATGAAAAACTGTTTTTT. Encoded protein: CASALTGETNEKLFF.

The chain's CDR3 is CASSVARDRLVGELFF. In nucleotides, the CDR3 is TGTGCCAGCTCAGTCGCCAGGGACCGTTTGGTCGGGGAGCTGTTTTTT. The rearrangement links TRBV18 to TRBJ2-2; D is possibly TRBD1 or TRBD2 (5 bases each). Trimming removed 5 bases from V and 7 bases from J, with 20 bases in between. This CDR3 spans 16 amino acids. In germline, CDR1 is KGHSH, CDR2 LQKENI.

This clone was observed once. The chain is built from TRBV11-1 and TRBJ2-2; D remains ambiguous. The CDR3 runs 15 residues. Germline V gene sequence: CDR1 SGHAT, CDR2 FQDESV (reference sequence). Trimming left V 8 bases short and J 1 base short, with 14 bases between. Written as DNA, the CDR3 is TGTGCCAGCCAGCCCCCCACATGGAACACCGGGGAGCTGTTTTTT. This gives the protein CASQPPTWNTGELFF.

The V and J genes are TRBV5-5 and TRBJ1-1; TRBD1 matches at 11 bases. This CDR3 contains 16 residues. The germline CDR1 and CDR2 sequences are SGHKS and YYEKEE (reference sequence). Losses at the gene ends were 9 bases for V and 0 bases for J; bases not matched to a gene: 10. The CDR3 DNA reads TGTGCCACAAGCGGGACAGGGGGACGCATGAACACTGAAGCTTTCTTT. Translating gives CATSGTGGRMNTEAFF.

The rearrangement uses TRBV6-1 and TRBJ1-2; D is ambiguous. Trimming stripped 1 base from V and 7 bases from J, with 13 bases between. The CDR3 has 14 amino acids. CDR1 is MNHNS, CDR2 SASEGT, per germline. Here the CDR3 DNA reads TGTGCCAGCAGTGAAGTCGCAGAGACGGCTGGCTACACCTTC. Its translation: CASSEVAETAGYTF.

In this sample, this clone turned up a few times. This chain links TRBV5-4 with TRBJ2-5; D gene uncertain. The CDR3 covers 14 residues. V lost 0 bases and J lost 2, with 8 bases in between. Germline-derived CDR1 and CDR2 are SGHNT and YYREEE (reference sequence). CDR3 residues: CASSLGRTQETQYF. As DNA, the CDR3 is TGTGCCAGCAGCTTGGGGCGTACTCAAGAGACCCAGTACTTC. Drawing the rest from reference TRBV5-4 and TRBJ2-5, the complete variable domain is ETGVTQSPTHLIKTRGQQVTLRCSSQSGHNTVSWYQQALGQGPQFIFQYYREEENGRGNFPPRFSGLQFPNYSSELNVNALELDDSALYLCASSLGRTQETQYFGPGTRLLVL.

V gene TRBV3-1 (or the pseudogene TRBV3-2) combines with J gene TRBJ2-3; D gene unclear. Trimming removed 1 base from V and 4 bases from J, with 12 bases in between. The CDR3 is made up of 15 amino acids. The germline gives CDR1 LGHDT, CDR2 YNNKEL (reference sequence). In DNA, the CDR3 is TGTGCCAGCAGCCAAGGACCAAGCTCCGCAGATACGCAGTATTTT. Amino acid sequence: CASSQGPSSADTQYF.

This chain joins TRBV4-1 and TRBJ1-6, with 10 bases identical to TRBD1. Germline lookup yields CDR1 MGHRA and CDR2 YSYEKL. The CDR3 consists of 16 residues. Trimming at V came to 0 bases and at J to 6 bases, leaving 2 bases not matched to a gene. The DNA of the CDR3 is TGCGCCAGCAGCCAAGAAGGACAGGGGGGTAATTCACCCCTCCACTTT. Translated: CASSQEGQGGNSPLHF.

The chain links TRBV2 to TRBJ2-7; D possibly corresponds to TRBD2 (5 bases). The V end was cut by 4 bases, the J end by 3 bases, with 19 bases between. Germline CDR1 is SNHLY and CDR2 is FYNNEI. This CDR3 is 16 amino acids long. In DNA, the CDR3 is TGTGCCAGCAGTGCACTAGAATATCTCTCCGGCTACGAGCAGTACTTC. As protein: CASSALEYLSGYEQYF.

The genes are TRBV6-4 and TRBJ1-4; tentatively, D is TRBD1 (5 bases). The CDR3 consists of 16 residues. The germline V gene has CDR1 MRHNA and CDR2 SNTAGT. Trimming removed 1 base at V and 4 bases at J, with 13 bases between. The CDR3 is CASSDLMGGINEKLFF. The DNA of the CDR3 is TGTGCCAGCAGTGACTTGATGGGGGGAATTAATGAAAAACTGTTTTTT.

Here the CDR3 DNA reads TGTGCCAGCAGCTCGGTGGGACAGGGGGCGTACACAGATACGCAGTATTTT. Translation: CASSSVGQGAYTDTQYF. The V call is TRBV11-2, the J call TRBJ2-3; TRBD1 aligns across 12 bases. Germline V gene lookup returns CDR1 SGHAT and CDR2 FQNNGV. After removal of 4 bases from V and 2 bases from J, the junction contained 7 bases not matched to a gene. CDR3 length: 17 amino acids.

The chain employs TRBV19 and TRBJ1-6, with TRBD1 matching 9 bases. The CDR3 runs to 15 residues. V lost 3 bases to trimming and J lost 10 bases; unmatched junction nucleotides: 7. The germline V gene encodes CDR1 LNHDA and CDR2 SQIVND (reference sequence). CDR3 nucleotide sequence: TGTGCCAGTAGTATCACGACAGGGGGGGGATCACCCCTCCACTTT. This codes for CASSITTGGGSPLHF.

This rearrangement joins TRBV3-1 (or the pseudogene TRBV3-2) to TRBJ2-7; 9 bases match TRBD2. CDR1 and CDR2 (germline): LGHDT, YNNKEL (reference sequence). Trimming cost V 1 base and J 4 bases; bases outside gene matches: 5. The CDR3 totals 15 residues. The CDR3 sequence: CASSQASGDRYEQYF. CDR3 in DNA: TGTGCCAGCAGCCAAGCTAGCGGGGATCGGTACGAGCAGTACTTC.